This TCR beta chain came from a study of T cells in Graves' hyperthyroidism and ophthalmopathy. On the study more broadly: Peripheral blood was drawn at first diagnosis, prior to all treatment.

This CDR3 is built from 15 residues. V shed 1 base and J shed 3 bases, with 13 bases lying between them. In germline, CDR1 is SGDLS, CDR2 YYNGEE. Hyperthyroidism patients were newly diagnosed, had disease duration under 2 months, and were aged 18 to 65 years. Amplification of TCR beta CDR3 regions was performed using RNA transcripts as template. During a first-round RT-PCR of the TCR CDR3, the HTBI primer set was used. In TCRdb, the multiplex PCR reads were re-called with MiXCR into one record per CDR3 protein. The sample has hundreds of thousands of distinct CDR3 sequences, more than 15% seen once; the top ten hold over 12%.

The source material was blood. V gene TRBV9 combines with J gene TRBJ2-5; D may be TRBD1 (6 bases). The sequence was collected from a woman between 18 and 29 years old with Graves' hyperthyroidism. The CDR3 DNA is TGTGCCAGCAGCGTAACAGGGATGGAAGAAGAGACCCAGTACTTC. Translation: CASSVTGMEEETQYF. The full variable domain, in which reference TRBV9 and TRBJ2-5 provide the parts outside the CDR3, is DSGVTQTPKHLITATGQRVTLRCSPRSGDLSVYWYQQSLDQGLQFLIQYYNGEERAKGNILERFSAQQFPDLHSELNLSSLELGDSALYFCASSVTGMEEETQYFGPGTRLLVL.